Following are 19 T cell receptor beta chains from one sample sequenced in a study of brain metastases from non-small cell lung cancer. The table came from immunoSEQ multiplex PCR; TCRdb's copy has only in-frame clones and leaves some out. The table has around 8,000 clones, roughly 80% seen once. Sequences were obtained from primary lung tumor tissue. All receptors derive from a donor at least 40 years old with non-small cell lung cancer.

This CDR3 reads CAWSVLEAYYGNTIYF. The CDR3, as DNA: TGTGCCTGGAGTGTACTGGAGGCCTACTACGGAAACACCATATATTTT. This chain links TRBV30 with TRBJ1-3, with D hard to call. The CDR3 runs 16 residues. CDR1 and CDR2 from the germline V gene are GTSNPN and SVGIG (reference sequence). V gave up 0 bases and J gave up 4 bases, with 16 bases separating them.

The chain carries TRBV9 and TRBJ2-5, with unresolved D. Germline lookup yields CDR1 SGDLS and CDR2 YYNGEE. The CDR3 is made up of 13 amino acids. V was clipped by 3 bases and J by 5 bases, with 11 bases between them. As DNA, the CDR3 is TGTGCCAGCAGCGCCCCGTATCGGGAGACCCAGTACTTC. This encodes CASSAPYRETQYF.

The rearrangement links TRBV6-1 to TRBJ2-4, with D possibly matching TRBD1 (6 bases). The V gene's germline CDR1 is MNHNS and CDR2 SASEGT. This CDR3 region has 18 residues. V shed 2 bases and J shed 1 base, with 18 bases lying between them. CDR3 nucleotides: TGTGCCAGCAGTGAAAACAGGGTGAACACCCTGGCCAAAAACATTCAGTACTTC. The encoded protein is CASSENRVNTLAKNIQYF.

This clone was counted a few times. The chain is built from TRBV3-1 (or the pseudogene TRBV3-2) and TRBJ1-1; 8 bases fit TRBD1. The CDR3 length is 15 residues. V lost 0 bases, J lost 11 bases, and 11 bases stayed unmatched. The germline V gene has CDR1 LGHDT and CDR2 YNNKEL (reference sequence). The CDR3 here is CASSQDLRTGNSAFF. CDR3 DNA: TGTGCCAGCAGCCAAGATCTTAGGACAGGGAATTCGGCTTTCTTT.

The rearrangement joins TRBV19 to TRBJ2-2, with D tentatively TRBD1 or TRBD2 (5 bases each). The germline V and J ends were trimmed by 7 bases and 6 bases, with 15 bases remaining between them. The CDR3 has 14 amino acids. The V gene's germline CDR1 is LNHDA and CDR2 SQIVND (reference sequence). The chain's CDR3 is CASKPGRGAGELFF. The CDR3 coding sequence is TGTGCCAGTAAGCCGGGGCGAGGAGCCGGGGAGCTGTTTTTT.

This clone was detected only once. One end of the junction varies from germline; a read error may be responsible. The same CDR3 is also encoded by other DNA sequences in this sample. The chain links TRBV19 to TRBJ2-2; D ambiguous. Germline assignment: CDR1 LNHDA and CDR2 SQIVND (reference sequence). CDR3 length: 13 residues. CDR3 bases: TGTGCCAGTACAGACGCGAACACTGGGGAGCTGTTTTTT. It translates to CASTDANTGELFF. The whole variable domain, filled in from reference TRBV19 and TRBJ2-2, reads DGGITQSPKYLFRKEGQNVTLSCEQNLNHDAMYWYRQDPGQGLRLIYYSQIVNDFQKGDIAEGYSVSREKKESFPLTVTSAQKNPTAFYLCASTDANTGELFFGEGSRLTVL.

As concerns this clone: Compared with germline, one end of the junction differs, possibly owing to a read error. The chain links TRBV27 to TRBJ1-1; D is unresolved. This CDR3 region has 13 residues. Germline CDR1 MNHEY, CDR2 SMNVEV (reference sequence). The CDR3 nucleotides read TGTGCCAGCAGTTTTACGGAGAACACTGAAACTTTCTTT. Residues: CASSFTENTETFF.

The V and J genes are TRBV5-6 and TRBJ1-5; 7 nucleotides line up with TRBD1. This CDR3 comprises 17 residues. The germline V gene has CDR1 SGHDT and CDR2 YYEEEE. V lost 1 base to trimming and J lost 0 bases; unmatched junction nucleotides: 7. The CDR3 protein is CASSLWTGPYSNQPQHF. Here the CDR3 DNA reads TGTGCCAGCAGCTTGTGGACAGGCCCTTATAGCAATCAGCCCCAGCATTTT.

The chain combines TRBV7-2 with TRBJ2-2; 7 nucleotides agree with TRBD1. The CDR3 loop spans 15 amino acids. V gave up 3 bases and J gave up 1 base; unmatched junction bases: 2. Looked up from germline, CDR1 is SGHTA and CDR2 is FQGNSA. CDR3 nucleotide sequence: TGTGCCAGCAGCTTGCGACAGGGGAACACCGGGGAGCTGTTTTTT. Protein product: CASSLRQGNTGELFF.

This chain joins TRBV6-5 and TRBJ2-7; D remains unclear. V lost 1 base to trimming and J lost 2 bases, with 3 bases between them. Germline lookup yields CDR1 MNHEY and CDR2 SVGAGI. This CDR3 is 12 amino acids long. This CDR3 is CASSYFPYEQYF. DNA of the CDR3: TGTGCCAGCAGTTACTTCCCCTACGAGCAGTACTTC.

This rearrangement joins TRBV4-3 to TRBJ1-1; no definite D call. CDR1 is LGHNA, CDR2 YSLEER, per germline. Between the trimmed V and J ends, which lost 0 bases and 6 bases, there was a span of 8 bases. The CDR3 covers 13 residues. The CDR3 sequence: CASSQERFAEAFF. The DNA for the CDR3 is TGCGCCAGCAGCCAAGAAAGATTCGCTGAAGCTTTCTTT.

V gene TRBV2 combines with J gene TRBJ1-1; D possibly corresponds to TRBD1 (5 bases). V was shortened by 4 bases and J by 1 base, with 13 bases between the two germline ends. The length of the CDR3 is 15 residues. CDR1 and CDR2 (germline): SNHLY, FYNNEI. The CDR3 region is CASSGGADQNTEAFF. CDR3 bases: TGTGCCAGCAGTGGTGGGGCGGACCAGAACACTGAAGCTTTCTTT.

V and J are TRBV30 and TRBJ1-4; 11 nucleotides line up with TRBD1. There are 14 residues in the CDR3. Trimming cost V 2 bases and J 7 bases; bases outside gene matches: 3. Germline V gives CDR1 GTSNPN, CDR2 SVGIG (reference sequence). This CDR3 is CAWSRTGGGEKLFF. The CDR3 DNA reads as TGTGCCTGGAGTCGGACAGGGGGCGGTGAAAAACTGTTTTTT.

The chain recombines TRBV3-1 (or the pseudogene TRBV3-2) with TRBJ2-3, with 8 nucleotides matching TRBD2. Trimming cost V 3 bases and J 2 bases; bases outside gene matches: 13. CDR1 and CDR2 (germline): LGHDT, YNNKEL (reference sequence). The CDR3 covers 18 residues. CDR3 coding DNA: TGTGCCAGCAGCCAGGGGTGGGGAGCGGGGGCCCTCACAGATACGCAGTATTTT. Amino acids: CASSQGWGAGALTDTQYF.

V usage is TRBV9 and J usage is TRBJ2-1, with D perhaps TRBD1 (5 bases). The V end lost 0 bases, the J end lost 7 bases, and 11 bases lay between the germline ends. Germline values: CDR1 SGDLS, CDR2 YYNGEE. This CDR3 spans 14 amino acids. CDR3 loop: CASSVEGLGNEQFF. The DNA of the CDR3 is TGTGCCAGCAGCGTAGAGGGGTTGGGGAATGAGCAGTTCTTC.

A word on this clone: At one end, the junction sequence differs from germline, possibly due to a read error. Within the sample, other DNA sequences also encode this same CDR3. The chain combines TRBV29-1 with TRBJ1-4; perhaps TRBD1 as D (5 bases). In germline, CDR1 is SQVTM, CDR2 ANQGSEA. CDR3 size: 15 residues. The CDR3 region has the DNA TGCAGCGTTGAGTTTTCAGGGTACGGGACTGAAAAATTGTTTTTT. Amino acid sequence: CSVEFSGYGTEKLFF.

This chain uses TRBV5-6 with TRBJ1-6; TRBD1 matches 8 bases. The V gene's germline CDR1 is SGHDT and CDR2 YYEEEE. CDR3 length equals 13 residues. After removal of 9 bases from V and 10 bases from J, the junction contained 9 bases not matched to a gene. The CDR3, as DNA: TGTGCCAACAGGGGGGAACTAGGATCACCCCTCCACTTT. Protein: CANRGELGSPLHF. Combining the CDR3 with reference TRBV5-6 and TRBJ1-6 gives the whole variable domain DAGVTQSPTHLIKTRGQQVTLRCSPKSGHDTVSWYQQALGQGPQFIFQYYEEEERQRGNFPDRFSGHQFPNYSSELNVNALLLGDSALYLCANRGELGSPLHFGNGTRLTVT.

The chain joins TRBV2 to TRBJ2-1, with D uncertain. Looked up from germline, CDR1 is SNHLY and CDR2 is FYNNEI. The CDR3 is made up of 13 amino acids. V was clipped by 8 bases and J by 2 bases, with 10 bases between them. CDR3: CASGKGTYNEQFF. CDR3 nucleotides: TGTGCCAGCGGGAAAGGGACCTACAATGAGCAGTTCTTC.

Details on this clone: Sequence at one end of the junction differs from germline and may be a read error. V usage is TRBV7-8 and J usage is TRBJ1-6; D is unclear. The CDR3 has 18 amino acids. CDR1 is SGHVS and CDR2 is FQNEAQ in the germline V gene. The CDR3 sequence is CASSNPVILSSYNSLLHF. The CDR3 bases are TGTGCCAGCAGCAATCCGGTGATTCTGAGCTCCTATAATTCACTCCTCCACTTT.